This T cell receptor (beta chain) was recovered during a study of cytomegalovirus exposure and HLA in healthy donors. Concerning this clone: Its antigen is undetermined.

V lost 6 bases to trimming and J lost 8 bases, with 14 bases between them. The V gene's germline CDR1 is KGHSH and CDR2 LQKENI. This CDR3 region has 13 residues. Primers for the PCR totalled 60 Vbeta and 13 Jbeta. The data were produced by immunoSEQ multiplex PCR, yet TCRdb's version contains in-frame clones alone and is incomplete. This sample has 200,000 to 250,000 clones, with under 85% found just once. Findings of the study overall: In a later analysis, a missense DCLRE1C variant was linked to TCR beta V- and J-gene trimming. Later analysis found that TCR beta chains associated with HLA were more clonally expanded than other, equally common chains.

The sequence came from a middle-aged man in good health and CMV-seronegative. This chain links TRBV18 with TRBJ2-1; no reliable D call. The sample taken for sequencing was PBMCs. The CDR3 region has the DNA TGTGCCAGCTCCCCCCTCCACCGGGATGAGCAGTTCTTC. Amino acids: CASSPLHRDEQFF.